This record covers a single TCR beta chain. The V end was cut by 4 bases, the J end by 10 bases, with 13 bases between. The V gene's germline CDR1 is LNHDA and CDR2 SQIVND (reference sequence). The CDR3 contains 13 residues. This sample is part of a study of OX40 agonist ivuxolimab in advanced cancers. Data came from immunoSEQ multiplex PCR; TCRdb stores just in-frame clones and leaves some out. The sample has around 56,000 clones, around 89% seen once; the top ten hold more than 1.3%. This sequence joins TRBV19 and TRBJ2-2; the D gene is possibly TRBD2 (5 bases). The receptor was isolated from an adult with an advanced solid tumor such as melanoma, head and neck, liver or kidney cancer. This specimen consisted of CD4+ or CD8+ T cells sorted from blood, obtained in a trial of the OX40 agonist ivuxolimab. CDR3 protein: CASSTAGITELFF. The CDR3 bases are TGTGCCAGTAGTACAGCCGGGATCACGGAGCTGTTTTTT.